This T cell receptor beta chain was retrieved from a study of beta chain features in type 1 diabetes. Study-wide context: Investigators examined 85 million to 110 million sorted cells across all samples.

Study-wide results and caveats: Across all four CD4+ subsets, people with type 1 diabetes showed modestly shorter TCRB CDR3s.

The entirety of the isolated RNA underwent reverse transcription, so expressed TCRB transcripts were sequenced. Some clones are missing from TCRdb's copy, which holds only in-frame ones; the method was immunoSEQ multiplex PCR. The table has over 350,000 clones, approximately 16% seen once; the top ten hold roughly 0.017%. CD45RO/CCR7/CD25/CD127/CD95/CD27 sorting isolated CD4+ naive, central memory, regulatory and stem cell-like memory cells. The V and J ends lost 6 bases and 5 bases, in that order; junction bases with no gene match: 6. Germline assignment: CDR1 SQVTM and CDR2 ANQGSEA. The CDR3 length is 12 residues. This clone was observed a few times. Its specificity is not known.

The chain combines TRBV29-1 with TRBJ1-2, with 7 bases lining up with TRBD1. This sequence was found in a woman younger than 30 in good health. Sequencing was performed on naive CD4+ T cells from blood. As DNA, the CDR3 is TGCAGCGTCCAGGACAGGACTTATGGCTACACCTTC. Translation gives CSVQDRTYGYTF.